This T cell receptor (beta chain) was identified in a study of T cell responses to AZD1222 COVID-19 vaccine. Points from the study as a whole: Unmutated regions of variants are reportedly targeted by nearly half of spike-specific TCRs. Among vaccine-associated CD4 TCRs, coverage spanned spike, with dominance at 160-218 and 743-854. Spike-specific TCR breadth rose after two AZD1222 doses, and depth rose as well.

Comment on this clone: As yet, its antigen is unknown.

V shed 2 bases, J shed 4 bases, and the junction held 6 bases outside the gene matches. CDR3 length: 16 amino acids. Germline values: CDR1 LNHDA, CDR2 SQIVND (reference sequence). Repertoires were generated with immunoSEQ multiplex PCR, while TCRdb's copy carries only in-frame clones and drops some. Of about 160,000 clones listed, roughly nine tenths are singletons. The material sequenced was peripheral blood, taken 28 days after the second AZD1222 dose. The receptor comes from an adult who received the AZD1222 COVID-19 vaccine. V and J are TRBV19 and TRBJ2-1, with TRBD2 identical over 9 bases. CDR3 DNA sequence: TGTGCCAGTAGTATAACCGGGACTAGCAGTTACAATGAGCAGTTCTTC. As protein: CASSITGTSSYNEQFF.